A selection of T cell receptor beta chains follows, all from one sample in a study of post-analysis software for immune sequencing data. Each CDR3 protein gets one entry after TCRdb re-called the PCR reads with MiXCR. The table records approximately 570,000 distinct CDR3 sequences, around 47% of them present only once. Sequencing was done on a sample of blood. Source of these receptors: a girl aged 5 to 17 with multiple sclerosis. The CDR3 runs from the conserved cysteine through the conserved F or W. The D gene is left open where the match is weak. Expanded clones are given a class, and other clones once, few, many or no size at all.

TRBD2 | TRBJ2-3 | TRBV7-2 | . | TGTGCCAGCAGCTTAATACGGTTCGGGGGGGCAGGAGATACGCAGTATTTT | CASSLIRFGGAGDTQYF
. | TRBJ1-1 | TRBV27 | . | TGTGCCAGCAGTTTGGGGGGGAGAGATGAAGCTTTCTTT | CASSLGGRDEAFF
. | TRBJ1-2 | TRBV6-5 | few | TGTGCCAGCAGCCAACCCACCACAGGGATGGGCTACACCTTC | CASSQPTTGMGYTF
. | TRBJ1-1 | TRBV2 | few | TGTGCCAGCAGCCGACACCCGAACACTGAAGCTTTCTTT | CASSRHPNTEAFF
TRBD2 | TRBJ2-7 | TRBV20-1 | . | TGCAGTGCTAGAGTACCAGCGGGGAACTCCTACGAGCAGTACTTC | CSARVPAGNSYEQYF
. | TRBJ2-3 | TRBV5-1 | . | TGCGCCAGCATGATGAGGGGCTCCACAGATACGCAGTATTTT | CASMMRGSTDTQYF
. | TRBJ2-7 | TRBV29-1 | few | TGCAGCGTCGAAACGGGTAGCGGAACCTACGAGCAGTACTTC | CSVETGSGTYEQYF
TRBD2 | TRBJ2-5 | TRBV20-1 | . | TGCAGTGCTAGTGGGCTAGCGGGAGGGAGTGGGGAGACCCAGTACTTC | CSASGLAGGSGETQYF
. | TRBJ2-3 | TRBV6-5 | few | TGTGCCAGCAGTTTACAGGGTCGAACCACAGATACGCAGTATTTT | CASSLQGRTTDTQYF
TRBD2 | TRBJ2-1 | TRBV5-1 | few | TGCGCCAGCAGCTTGGAGATAGCGGGTGAGCAGTTCTTC | CASSLEIAGEQFF
. | TRBJ2-4 | TRBV12-3/TRBV12-4 | . | TGTGCCAGCAGCTTTCAGGATCTCGCCAAAAACATTCAGTACTTC | CASSFQDLAKNIQYF
TRBD1 | TRBJ2-2 | TRBV5-1 | few | TGCGCCAGCAGCCCCGCTGCAACAGGGGGAAACACCGGGGAGCTGTTTTTT | CASSPAATGGNTGELFF
TRBD1 | TRBJ2-6 | TRBV12-3/TRBV12-4 | . | TGTGCCAGCAGCCCCGGGACAGGGAGGTCTGGGGCCAACGTCCTGACTTTC | CASSPGTGRSGANVLTF
. | TRBJ1-1 | TRBV5-1 | few | TGCGCCAGCAGCTTGGGACAGGCGCCTCTTATGAACACTGAAGCTTTCTTT | CASSLGQAPLMNTEAFF
. | TRBJ1-5 | TRBV5-1 | once | TGCGCCAGCAGCCAATGGTCAGGGGATCAGCCCCAGCATTTT | CASSQWSGDQPQHF
TRBD2 | TRBJ2-7 | TRBV4-2 | few | TGTGCCAGCAGCCAAGATTCAACTAGCGCGAGCTACGAGCAGTACTTC | CASSQDSTSASYEQYF
. | TRBJ2-1 | TRBV20-1 | . | TGCAGTGCCCCGGGGACCGAGGCCTTCAATGAGCAGTTCTTC | CSAPGTEAFNEQFF
TRBD1 | TRBJ2-6 | TRBV6-4 | . | TGTGTCAGCAGTGACTCGACAGGGGGGGCCAACGTCCTGACTTTT | CVSSDSTGGANVLTF
. | TRBJ2-1 | TRBV30 | . | TGTGCCTGGAGTTCACCTCCCTCGGATGAGCAGTTCTTC | CAWSSPPSDEQFF
TRBD1 | TRBJ1-4 | TRBV5-1 | . | TGCGCCAGCAGCCTAAATCTCCAGGGACAGGGCTATGCAACTAATGAAAAACTGTTTTTT | CASSLNLQGQGYATNEKLFF
. | TRBJ2-1 | TRBV4-2 | few | TGTGCCAGCAGCCAAGATAAGAGGGGCGCCGGGTTCTTC | CASSQDKRGAGFF
TRBD2 | TRBJ2-3 | TRBV20-1 | once | TGCAGTGCTAGATCTCTAGCGGGGGGGGATACGCAGTATTTT | CSARSLAGGDTQYF
TRBD2 | TRBJ2-3 | TRBV5-1 | . | TGCGCCAGCAGCTTGGCTGCGGGAGAAGCAGATACGCAGTATTTT | CASSLAAGEADTQYF
. | TRBJ2-1 | TRBV7-9 | . | TGTGCCAGCAGCTCCGACAGGAGCTCCTACAGTGAGCAGTTCTTC | CASSSDRSSYSEQFF
. | TRBJ1-1 | TRBV20-1 | . | TGCAGTGCTACTAACCAGGGGTTGAACACTGAAGCTTTCTTT | CSATNQGLNTEAFF
. | TRBJ1-5 | TRBV4-1 | . | TGCGCCAGCAGCCGAGGGTCGGGGTCAGGGCAGCCCCAGCATTTT | CASSRGSGSGQPQHF
. | TRBJ1-4 | TRBV9 | . | TGTGCCAGCAGCGTAGAGGGGGGGGAAGAAAAACTGTTTTTT | CASSVEGGEEKLFF
. | TRBJ1-6 | TRBV6-1 | . | TGTGCCAGCAGAGAGACTAATTCACCCCTCCACTTT | CASRETNSPLHF
. | TRBJ1-2 | TRBV5-1 | few | TGCGCCAGCAGGAGGACAGTCACTAACTATGGCTACACCTTC | CASRRTVTNYGYTF
TRBD1 | TRBJ1-6 | TRBV20-1 | once | TGCAGTGCTAGAGATCGTCGACAGGGGGATTCACCCCTCCACTTT | CSARDRRQGDSPLHF
. | TRBJ1-1 | TRBV7-8 | few | TGTGCCAGCAGCTTGCCGGAGCTGAACACTGAAGCTTTCTTT | CASSLPELNTEAFF
. | TRBJ1-1 | TRBV5-5 | . | TGTGCCAGCAGCTTGGAGTGGGTTGGGACTGAAGCTTTCTTT | CASSLEWVGTEAFF
TRBD2 | TRBJ2-1 | TRBV12-3/TRBV12-4 | . | TGTGCCAGCGGGGACCGTAGCGGGAGCTCCTACAATGAGCAGTTCTTC | CASGDRSGSSYNEQFF
. | TRBJ2-4 | TRBV6-4 | . | TGTGCCAGCCCGGTCCCCATTCAGTACTTC | CASPVPIQYF
. | TRBJ2-5 | TRBV11-3 | once | TGTGCCAGCAGCTTATGGGACCCCGGTGGACAAGAGACCCAGTACTTC | CASSLWDPGGQETQYF
. | TRBJ2-7 | TRBV6-5 | . | TGTGCCAGCAACCGGGACTTCGAACCCTACGAGCAGTACTTC | CASNRDFEPYEQYF
. | TRBJ1-5 | TRBV6-1 | . | TGTGCCAGCAGAGGGGTTGCGGGCAATCAGCCCCAGCATTTT | CASRGVAGNQPQHF
. | TRBJ2-7 | TRBV7-2 | few | TGTGCCAGCAGCCCTACCCGGACAGCCAACTACGAGCAGTACTTC | CASSPTRTANYEQYF
. | TRBJ1-4 | TRBV7-8 | . | TGTGCCAGCAGCTTTCTCGGGGGGCGCGGGGAAAAACTGTTTTTT | CASSFLGGRGEKLFF
. | TRBJ2-1 | TRBV29-1 | once | TGCAGCGTTGAGGCCCTAGCGACACACCGAGGGCAGTTCTTC | CSVEALATHRGQFF
TRBD1 | TRBJ2-5 | TRBV6-5 | few | TGTGCCAGCAGTTTGAACCCGGGACAGGGGGAGACCCAGTACTTC | CASSLNPGQGETQYF
. | TRBJ2-7 | TRBV12-3/TRBV12-4 | few | TGTGCCAGCACCGCTGGGGCCTTTGACAGCGACTACGAGCAGTACTTC | CASTAGAFDSDYEQYF
. | TRBJ1-1 | TRBV6-6 | few | TGTGCCAGCAGTTCCGGATACAGGTCCGTGGACACTGAAGCTTTCTTT | CASSSGYRSVDTEAFF
TRBD1 | TRBJ2-2 | TRBV12-3/TRBV12-4 | . | TGTGCCAGCAGTTTAGGCGGACAGGACGGGGAGCTGTTTTTT | CASSLGGQDGELFF
. | TRBJ1-1 | TRBV12-3/TRBV12-4 | few | TGTGCCAGCAGTCAACTAGACACGATTAACACTGAAGCTTTCTTT | CASSQLDTINTEAFF
. | TRBJ1-5 | TRBV20-1 | . | TGCAGTGCTAGAGGGGCGAGGGATCAGCCCCAGCATTTT | CSARGARDQPQHF
. | TRBJ1-1 | TRBV5-1 | . | TGCGCCAGCAGCTTGGAGTCCCAGGTCATGAACACTGAAGCTTTCTTT | CASSLESQVMNTEAFF
. | TRBJ2-5 | TRBV5-1 | few | TGCGCCAGCAGCCTCCTCGGGACGGAGCAAGAGACCCAGTACTTC | CASSLLGTEQETQYF